Below are 3 T cell receptor beta chains sequenced from a single sample in a study of blood T cell repertoires in COVID-19. Sequenced by immunoSEQ multiplex PCR; TCRdb stores in-frame clones only, minus some. The sample shows approximately 300,000 clones, approximately 91% of them seen only once. Sequencing input: PBMCs or T cells enriched from blood (not recorded which). These receptors were collected from a man aged 55 to 70 who had recovered from COVID-19.

The V and J genes are TRBV28 and TRBJ1-3; D gene unclear. The germline CDR1 and CDR2 sequences are MDHEN and SYDVKM. This CDR3 region has 15 residues. The ends were cut back, 2 bases at V and 2 bases at J, with 10 bases in the middle. The CDR3: CASSLVLVAGNTIYF. The CDR3, as DNA: TGTGCCAGCAGTTTAGTTTTAGTCGCTGGAAACACCATATATTTT.

The CDR3 nucleotides read TGTGCCTGGAGGCGACAAATGAACACTGAAGCTTTCTTT. This codes for CAWRRQMNTEAFF. This rearrangement joins TRBV30 to TRBJ1-1; D remains unclear. Germline CDR1 is GTSNPN and CDR2 is SVGIG (reference sequence). V shed 3 bases and J shed 0 bases, with 8 bases lying between them. The CDR3 loop spans 13 amino acids. Full variable domain (rest looked up from reference TRBV30 and TRBJ1-1): SQTIHQWPATLVQPVGSPLSLECTVEGTSNPNLYWYRQAAGRGLQLLFYSVGIGQISSEVPQNLSASRPQDRQFILSSKKLLLSDSGFYLCAWRRQMNTEAFFGQGTRLTVV.

The chain employs TRBV27 and TRBJ2-3; tentative D call: TRBD2 (5 bases). V dropped 6 bases and J dropped 0 bases, with 16 bases sitting between them. Germline V gene lookup returns CDR1 MNHEY and CDR2 SMNVEV (reference sequence). CDR3 length: 16 residues. The CDR3 loop is CASRPPRAQSTDTQYF. The CDR3 DNA follows: TGTGCCAGCAGGCCGCCGCGGGCCCAAAGCACAGATACGCAGTATTTT.